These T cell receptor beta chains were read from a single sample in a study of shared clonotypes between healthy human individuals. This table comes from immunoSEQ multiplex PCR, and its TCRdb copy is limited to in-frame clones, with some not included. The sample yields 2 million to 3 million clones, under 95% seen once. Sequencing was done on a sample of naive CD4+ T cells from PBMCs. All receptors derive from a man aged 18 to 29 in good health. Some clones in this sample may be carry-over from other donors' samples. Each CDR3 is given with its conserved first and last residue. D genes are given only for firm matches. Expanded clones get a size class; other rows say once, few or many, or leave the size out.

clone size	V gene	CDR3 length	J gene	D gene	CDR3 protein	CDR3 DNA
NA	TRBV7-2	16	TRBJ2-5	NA	CASSFNGPSRRATQYF	TGTGCCAGCAGCTTTAATGGGCCCTCCCGTAGGGCGACCCAGTACTTC
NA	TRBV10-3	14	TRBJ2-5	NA	CAISDSAGQETQYF	TGTGCCATCAGTGACTCGGCGGGGCAAGAGACCCAGTACTTC
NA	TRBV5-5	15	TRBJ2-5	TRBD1	CASSTGQVKGETQYF	TGTGCCAGCAGCACGGGACAGGTGAAGGGAGAGACCCAGTACTTC
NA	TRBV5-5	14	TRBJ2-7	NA	CASSLVGQLYEQYF	TGTGCCAGCAGCTTGGTTGGACAGCTCTACGAGCAGTACTTC
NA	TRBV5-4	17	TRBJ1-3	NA	CASSPSLGGHAGNTIYF	TGTGCCAGCAGCCCGTCCTTGGGGGGGCACGCAGGAAACACCATATATTTT
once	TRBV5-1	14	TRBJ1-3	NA	CASSQRGQGNTIYF	TGCGCCAGCAGCCAACGGGGGCAAGGAAACACCATATATTTT
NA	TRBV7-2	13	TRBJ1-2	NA	CASSLGASYGYTF	TGTGCCAGCAGCTTAGGGGCGAGCTATGGCTACACCTTC
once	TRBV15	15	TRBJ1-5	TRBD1	CATSVRGGLNQPQHF	TGTGCCACCAGCGTCAGGGGGGGCCTCAATCAGCCCCAGCATTTT
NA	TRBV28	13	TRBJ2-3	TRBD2	CASGGGSTDTQYF	TGTGCCAGCGGGGGAGGGAGCACAGATACGCAGTATTTT
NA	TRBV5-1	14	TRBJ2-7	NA	CASSLRTNSYEQYF	TGCGCCAGCAGCTTGAGGACCAACTCCTACGAGCAGTACTTC
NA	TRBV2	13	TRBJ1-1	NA	CASTTVPNTEAFF	TGTGCCAGCACGACGGTCCCGAACACTGAAGCTTTCTTT
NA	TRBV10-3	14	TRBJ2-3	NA	CAISHPSRADTQYF	TGTGCCATCAGTCATCCTAGCCGCGCAGATACGCAGTATTTT